Following are 5 T cell receptor beta chains from one sample sequenced in a study of T cell changes during pregnancy in multiple sclerosis. The table came from immunoSEQ multiplex PCR; TCRdb's copy has only in-frame clones and leaves some out. The sample carries about 24,000 clones, under 95% recorded once. The source was CD8+ T cells from peripheral blood mononuclear cells, collected in the third trimester of pregnancy. All receptors derive from a female donor in good health, enrolled as a control in a pregnancy study.

In nucleotides, the CDR3 is TGTGCCAGCAGCGCCGGACAGACCCCCTACGAGCAGTACTTC. Protein: CASSAGQTPYEQYF. The chain combines TRBV11-3 with TRBJ2-7; D may be TRBD1 (6 bases). This CDR3 spans 14 amino acids. Germline CDR1 SGHNT, CDR2 YENEEA. Trimming pared 5 bases from V and 2 bases from J, leaving 13 bases between.

The chain joins TRBV27 to TRBJ2-7; D remains ambiguous. V lost 4 bases and J 1 base, leaving 8 bases between the germline ends. In germline, CDR1 is MNHEY, CDR2 SMNVEV (reference sequence). The length of the CDR3 is 13 residues. The CDR3 nucleotides read TGTGCCAGCAGTTCATTTACTTCCTACGAGCAGTACTTC. Protein sequence: CASSSFTSYEQYF.

The chain couples TRBV7-2 to TRBJ2-7; TRBD1 matches 7 bases. Germline-derived CDR1 and CDR2 are SGHTA and FQGNSA. This CDR3 is built from 15 residues. V lost 6 bases, J lost 0 bases, and 8 bases stayed unmatched. This chain's CDR3 is CASSPRDSPSYEQYF. In nucleotides, the CDR3 is TGTGCCAGCAGTCCCCGGGACAGCCCCTCCTACGAGCAGTACTTC.

Only one count was recorded for this clone. This chain links TRBV14 with TRBJ2-7; TRBD1 agrees at 8 bases. J lost 3 bases, V lost 6 bases, and 4 bases had no gene match. CDR3 length equals 13 residues. The germline V gene encodes CDR1 SGHDN and CDR2 FVKESK. The CDR3 region has the DNA TGTGCCAGCAGTCCCGGACAGGGCTACGAGCAGTACTTC. Its protein is CASSPGQGYEQYF.

V and J are TRBV6-6 and TRBJ2-1, with 10 bases fitting TRBD2. Germline V gives CDR1 MNHNY, CDR2 SVGAGI (reference sequence). With V trimmed by 4 bases and J by 9 bases, 3 bases remained unmatched. The CDR3 sequence is 13 residues long. Written as DNA, the CDR3 is TGTGCCAGCAGTTCGGCTAGCGGGGGTGAGCAGTTCTTC. Translation: CASSSASGGEQFF.